Below, 20 T cell receptor beta chains from the same sample are listed, as sequenced in a study of blood T cell repertoires in COVID-19. Profiling relied on immunoSEQ multiplex PCR, and the TCRdb table lists in-frame clones only, not all of them. The data show fewer than 350,000 clones, with about nine tenths seen just once and 1.7% held by the top ten. Sequenced material: PBMCs or T cells enriched from blood (not recorded which). The receptors were sampled from a woman between 40 and 50 years old who had recovered from COVID-19.

The chain has TRBV23-1 and TRBJ1-6; tentative D call: TRBD1 (6 bases). TRBV23-1 falls under the ORF class, with uncertain function. The V and J ends lost 6 bases and 6 bases respectively, with 24 bases between them. The CDR3 extends over 18 amino acids. CDR3 nucleotide sequence: TGCGCCAGCAGCCAGGGGCAAGAACACCCGGACCCTAATTCACCCCTCCACTTT. Translation: CASSQGQEHPDPNSPLHF.

The rearrangement uses TRBV18 and TRBJ1-1; no firm D call. This CDR3 has 14 residues. Deletions cut 5 bases from V and 1 base from J, with 11 bases between. Germline V gene data show CDR1 as KGHSH and CDR2 as LQKENI. CDR3 amino acids: CASSDQTTNTEAFF. CDR3 DNA: TGTGCCAGCTCAGATCAAACAACGAACACTGAAGCTTTCTTT.

The chain links TRBV9 to TRBJ2-2, with 7 positions matching TRBD2. The CDR3 runs to 17 residues. CDR1 is SGDLS, CDR2 YYNGEE, per germline. V dropped 0 bases and J dropped 7; count of bases not matched to a gene: 12. The CDR3 protein is CASSVVPSGRGGGELFF. The CDR3, as DNA: TGTGCCAGCAGCGTAGTGCCTAGCGGTAGAGGAGGCGGGGAGCTGTTTTTT.

This clone has just one count. The chain carries TRBV9 and TRBJ2-3, with TRBD2 matching 9 bases. The germline V gene has CDR1 SGDLS and CDR2 YYNGEE. After removal of 2 bases from V and 0 bases from J, the junction contained 10 bases not matched to a gene. This CDR3 is 18 amino acids long. Here the CDR3 reads CASSVSTRLAASTDTQYF. As DNA, the CDR3 is TGTGCCAGCAGCGTTTCAACGCGACTAGCGGCTAGCACAGATACGCAGTATTTT.

This clone appeared a single time. For the CDR3, the DNA is TGTGCCAGCAGTGATGACACCAAAGGTCCTTGGACTAATGAAAAACTGTTTTTT. Its protein product is CASSDDTKGPWTNEKLFF. The chain combines TRBV6-4 with TRBJ1-4; no clear D. The germline gives CDR1 MRHNA, CDR2 SNTAGT. CDR3 length: 18 amino acids. Trimming left V 3 bases short and J 2 bases short, with 19 bases between.

This sequence joins TRBV5-1 and TRBJ2-1; 11 bases are a match to TRBD2. Germline CDR1 and CDR2: SGHRS and YFSETQ. This CDR3 has 15 amino acids. J lost 10 bases, V lost 3 bases, and 9 bases had no gene match. The CDR3 here is CASSSTSGKWVEQFF. The CDR3 DNA reads TGCGCCAGCAGCTCGACTAGCGGGAAATGGGTGGAGCAGTTCTTC.

The chain combines TRBV5-4 with TRBJ2-1, with D uncertain. Trimming removed 0 bases from V and 4 bases from J, with 8 bases in between. The CDR3 totals 14 residues. Germline CDR1 is SGHNT and CDR2 is YYREEE (reference sequence). The CDR3 spells CASSLESVYNEQFF. Here the CDR3 DNA reads TGTGCCAGCAGCTTGGAAAGCGTATACAATGAGCAGTTCTTC.

J is TRBJ2-1 and V is TRBV30; TRBD2 is a possible D gene (6 bases). This CDR3 is 15 amino acids long. CDR1 and CDR2 from the germline V gene are GTSNPN and SVGIG (reference sequence). The V end was cut by 0 bases, the J end by 9 bases, with 18 bases between. The CDR3 spells CAWSVSAKLGGEQFF. As DNA, the CDR3 is TGTGCCTGGAGTGTATCCGCGAAGTTGGGGGGTGAGCAGTTCTTC.

The rearrangement uses TRBV6-5 and TRBJ2-1; 7 bases map to TRBD1. J lost 0 bases, V lost 2 bases, and 4 bases had no gene match. Germline V lookup: CDR1 MNHEY, CDR2 SVGAGI. This CDR3 is built from 16 residues. The CDR3 nucleotides are TGTGCCAGCAGTTACGCACAGGGGAGCTCCTACAATGAGCAGTTCTTC. Translating gives CASSYAQGSSYNEQFF.

The chain joins TRBV5-1 to TRBJ2-7; the D gene is possibly TRBD2 (6 bases). V was trimmed by 1 base and J by 4 bases, leaving 12 bases between them. In germline, CDR1 is SGHRS, CDR2 YFSETQ. CDR3 length equals 14 residues. CDR3 sequence: CASSLSAGNYEQYF. The CDR3 coding sequence is TGCGCCAGCAGCTTGAGTGCGGGGAATTACGAGCAGTACTTC.

On this clone itself: At one end the junction does not follow the germline gene, possibly because of a read error. This chain joins TRBV4-1 and TRBJ1-5, with D unresolved. The CDR3 is made up of 13 amino acids. The germline V gene encodes CDR1 MGHRA and CDR2 YSYEKL. This chain's CDR3 is CASSQDQNRPQHF. The CDR3 region has the DNA TGCGCCAGCAGCCAAGATCAGAATCGGCCCCAGCATTTT.

The V and J genes are TRBV9 and TRBJ2-3; 8 positions agree with TRBD2. With V trimmed by 5 bases and J by 5 bases, 10 bases remained unmatched. This CDR3 region has 15 residues. Germline assignment: CDR1 SGDLS and CDR2 YYNGEE. The CDR3 DNA follows: TGTGCCAGCAGAAGTAGCGGGGCTCGTGGAGATACGCAGTATTTT. The encoded protein is CASRSSGARGDTQYF. Full variable domain (remainder filled in from reference TRBV9 and TRBJ2-3): DSGVTQTPKHLITATGQRVTLRCSPRSGDLSVYWYQQSLDQGLQFLIQYYNGEERAKGNILERFSAQQFPDLHSELNLSSLELGDSALYFCASRSSGARGDTQYFGPGTRLTVL.

The V gene is TRBV6-1, the J gene TRBJ1-4, with D perhaps matching TRBD1 (5 bases). CDR3 length equals 16 residues. Germline V gene data show CDR1 as MNHNS and CDR2 as SASEGT. Trimming left V 1 base short and J 4 bases short, with 13 bases between. The CDR3 bases are TGTGCCAGCAGTGAAGAGGGGAACAGAATTAATGAAAAACTGTTTTTT. Residues: CASSEEGNRINEKLFF.

The V gene is TRBV5-1, the J gene TRBJ2-6, with TRBD2 matching over 8 bases. Looked up from germline, CDR1 is SGHRS and CDR2 is YFSETQ. V lost 7 bases, J lost 2 bases, and 8 bases stayed unmatched. CDR3 length: 16 residues. CDR3 DNA: TGCGCCAGCGGCCGGGGGGGCGACACTGGGGCCAACGTCCTGACTTTC. Residues: CASGRGGDTGANVLTF. The variable domain in full, completed from reference TRBV5-1 and TRBJ2-6, reads KAGVTQTPRYLIKTRGQQVTLSCSPISGHRSVSWYQQTPGQGLQFLFEYFSETQRNKGNFPGRFSGRQFSNSRSEMNVSTLELGDSALYLCASGRGGDTGANVLTFGAGSRLTVL.

The chain joins TRBV3-1 (or the pseudogene TRBV3-2) to TRBJ1-2; tentatively, D is TRBD1 (6 bases). CDR1 LGHDT and CDR2 YNNKEL come from the germline V gene (reference sequence). V lost 6 bases and J 7 bases, leaving 12 bases between the germline ends. The CDR3 covers 12 residues. As DNA, the CDR3 is TGTGCCAGCAGACAATACAGGGCTGGCTACACCTTC. Residues: CASRQYRAGYTF.

This clone came up a few times. The rearrangement links TRBV9 to TRBJ1-1, with D possibly being TRBD1 (5 bases). This CDR3 has 13 amino acids. Germline CDR1 and CDR2: SGDLS and YYNGEE. V lost 2 bases and J lost 3, with 8 bases in between. The CDR3: CASSVVGDTEAFF. The DNA of the CDR3 is TGTGCCAGCAGCGTGGTAGGGGACACTGAAGCTTTCTTT. The full variable domain, with the rest looked up from reference TRBV9 and TRBJ1-1, is DSGVTQTPKHLITATGQRVTLRCSPRSGDLSVYWYQQSLDQGLQFLIQYYNGEERAKGNILERFSAQQFPDLHSELNLSSLELGDSALYFCASSVVGDTEAFFGQGTRLTVV.

The chain links TRBV4-1 to TRBJ2-3, with 7 bases lining up with TRBD2. Looked up from germline, CDR1 is MGHRA and CDR2 is YSYEKL. The V and J ends lost 0 bases and 0 bases, in that order; junction bases with no gene match: 3. The CDR3 contains 16 residues. The CDR3 DNA follows: TGCGCCAGCAGCCAAGATGCCGGGGGGAGCACAGATACGCAGTATTTT. Protein sequence: CASSQDAGGSTDTQYF.

As DNA, the CDR3 is TGTGCCAGTAGTATAGATCGAAGAGACAGGGGGCGACTAAAACTGTTTTTT. As protein: CASSIDRRDRGRLKLFF. The chain is built from TRBV19 and TRBJ1-4; 10 bases are shared with TRBD1. Germline CDR1 reads LNHDA; CDR2 reads SQIVND (reference sequence). The CDR3 loop spans 17 amino acids. J was trimmed by 10 bases and V by 0 bases; bases with no gene match: 11.

This rearrangement joins TRBV5-8 to TRBJ2-3; 7 bases align to TRBD1. CDR3 length: 15 amino acids. With V trimmed by 3 bases and J by 3 bases, 7 bases remained unmatched. CDR1 is SGHTS and CDR2 is YDEGEE in the germline V gene. DNA of the CDR3: TGTGCCAGCAGCTCTTGGACAGGTAGTACAGATACGCAGTATTTT. Translated, it gives CASSSWTGSTDTQYF.

The chain recombines TRBV4-1 with TRBJ2-7; D perhaps matches TRBD2 (6 bases). CDR1 and CDR2 from the germline V gene are MGHRA and YSYEKL. The CDR3 consists of 15 residues. V lost 3 bases and J 2 bases, leaving 14 bases between the germline ends. The CDR3 region is CASSHPGGTPYEQYF. The CDR3 DNA sequence: TGCGCCAGCAGCCATCCGGGCGGGACTCCCTACGAGCAGTACTTC.